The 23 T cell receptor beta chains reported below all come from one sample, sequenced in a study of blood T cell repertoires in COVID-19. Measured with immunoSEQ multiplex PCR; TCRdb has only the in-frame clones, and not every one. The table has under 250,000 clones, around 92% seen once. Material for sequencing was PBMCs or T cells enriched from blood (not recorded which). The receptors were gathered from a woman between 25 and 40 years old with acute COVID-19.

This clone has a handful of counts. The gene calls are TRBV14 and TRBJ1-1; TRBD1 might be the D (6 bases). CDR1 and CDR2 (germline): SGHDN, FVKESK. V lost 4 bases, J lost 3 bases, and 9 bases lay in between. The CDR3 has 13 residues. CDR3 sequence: CASSPYRDTEAFF. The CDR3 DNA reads TGTGCCAGCAGCCCTTACAGGGACACTGAAGCTTTCTTT.

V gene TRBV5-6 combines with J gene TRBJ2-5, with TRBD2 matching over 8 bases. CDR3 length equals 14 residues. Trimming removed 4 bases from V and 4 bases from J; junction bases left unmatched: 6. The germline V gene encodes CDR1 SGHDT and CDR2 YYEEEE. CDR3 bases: TGTGCCAGCAGCCGCCGGGGGGGCACAGAGACCCAGTACTTC. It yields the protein CASSRRGGTETQYF.

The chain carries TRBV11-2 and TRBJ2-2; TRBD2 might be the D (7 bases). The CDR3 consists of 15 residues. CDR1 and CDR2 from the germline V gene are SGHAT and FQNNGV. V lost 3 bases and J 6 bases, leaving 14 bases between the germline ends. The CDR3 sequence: CASSFTRGPSGELFF. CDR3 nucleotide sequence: TGTGCCAGCAGCTTTACGCGGGGGCCCTCCGGGGAGCTGTTTTTT. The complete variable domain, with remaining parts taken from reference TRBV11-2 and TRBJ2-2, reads EAGVAQSPRYKIIEKRQSVAFWCNPISGHATLYWYQQILGQGPKLLIQFQNNGVVDDSQLPKDRFSAERLKGVDSTLKIQPAKLEDSAVYLCASSFTRGPSGELFFGEGSRLTVL.

The DNA of the CDR3 is TGTGCCAGCACCCCGGGTCTTGCTGGAAACACCATATATTTT. Its protein is CASTPGLAGNTIYF. The chain joins TRBV7-2 to TRBJ1-3; D is unclear. CDR3 length: 14 residues. Germline CDR1 reads SGHTA; CDR2 reads FQGNSA. Trimming removed 7 bases at V and 2 bases at J, with 12 bases between.

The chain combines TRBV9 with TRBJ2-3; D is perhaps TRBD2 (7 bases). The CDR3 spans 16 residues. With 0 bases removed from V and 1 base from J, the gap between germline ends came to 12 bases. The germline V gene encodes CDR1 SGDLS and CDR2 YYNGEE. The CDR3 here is CASSVEPGGGTDTQYF. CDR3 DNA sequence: TGTGCCAGCAGCGTAGAGCCGGGGGGCGGCACAGATACGCAGTATTTT.

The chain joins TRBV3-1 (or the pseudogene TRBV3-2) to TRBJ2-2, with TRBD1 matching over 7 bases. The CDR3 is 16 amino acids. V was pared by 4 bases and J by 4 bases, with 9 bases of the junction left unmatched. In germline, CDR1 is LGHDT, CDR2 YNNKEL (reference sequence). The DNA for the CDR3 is TGTGCCAGCAGCCCGCTTCCCCCAGGGGGCACCGGGGAGCTGTTTTTT. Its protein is CASSPLPPGGTGELFF.

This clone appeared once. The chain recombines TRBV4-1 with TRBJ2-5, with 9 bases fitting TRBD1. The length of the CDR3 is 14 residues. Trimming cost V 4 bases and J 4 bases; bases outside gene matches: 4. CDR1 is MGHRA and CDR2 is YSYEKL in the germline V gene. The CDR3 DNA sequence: TGCGCCAGCAGCCTTGGACAGGGGACAGAGACCCAGTACTTC. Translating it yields CASSLGQGTETQYF.

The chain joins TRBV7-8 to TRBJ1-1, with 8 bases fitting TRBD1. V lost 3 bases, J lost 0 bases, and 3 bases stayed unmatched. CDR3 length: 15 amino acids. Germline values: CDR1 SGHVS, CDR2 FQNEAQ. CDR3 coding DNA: TGTGCCAGCAGCTTGACAGGGGCGTTGAACACTGAAGCTTTCTTT. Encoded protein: CASSLTGALNTEAFF.

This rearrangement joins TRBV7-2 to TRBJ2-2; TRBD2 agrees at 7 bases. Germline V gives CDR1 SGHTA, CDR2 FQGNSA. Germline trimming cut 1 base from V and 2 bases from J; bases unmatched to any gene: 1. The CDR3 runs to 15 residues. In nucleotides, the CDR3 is TGTGCCAGCAGCTTAGGGGGGGGTAACACCGGGGAGCTGTTTTTT. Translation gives CASSLGGGNTGELFF.

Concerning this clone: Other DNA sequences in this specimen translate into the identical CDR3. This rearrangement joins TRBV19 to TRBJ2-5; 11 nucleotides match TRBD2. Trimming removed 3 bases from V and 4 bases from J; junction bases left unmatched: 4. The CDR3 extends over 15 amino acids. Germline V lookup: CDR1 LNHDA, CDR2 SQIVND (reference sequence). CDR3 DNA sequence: TGTGCCAGTAGTATTAGCGGGGGGGCGAGAGAGACCCAGTACTTC. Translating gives CASSISGGARETQYF.

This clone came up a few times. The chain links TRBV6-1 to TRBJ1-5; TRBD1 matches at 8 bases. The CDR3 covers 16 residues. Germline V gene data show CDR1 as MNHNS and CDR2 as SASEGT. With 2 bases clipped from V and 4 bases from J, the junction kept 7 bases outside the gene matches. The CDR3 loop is CASSEISTGGNQPQHF. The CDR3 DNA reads TGTGCCAGCAGTGAAATTAGTACAGGGGGAAATCAGCCCCAGCATTTT.

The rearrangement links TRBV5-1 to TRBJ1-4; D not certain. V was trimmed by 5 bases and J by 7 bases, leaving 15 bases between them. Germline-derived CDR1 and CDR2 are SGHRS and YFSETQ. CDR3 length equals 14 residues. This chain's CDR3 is CASSPWEGGEKLFF. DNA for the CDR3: TGCGCCAGCAGTCCCTGGGAGGGAGGTGAAAAACTGTTTTTT.

CDR3 DNA: TGTGCCAGCAGAACGGGGAACACCAGGGGCTATGGCTACACCTTC. Protein product: CASRTGNTRGYGYTF. The chain joins TRBV6-5 to TRBJ1-2; possible D gene TRBD1, 6 bases. CDR3 length: 15 residues. V dropped 6 bases and J dropped 4 bases, with 18 bases sitting between them. Germline V gene sequence: CDR1 MNHEY, CDR2 SVGAGI.

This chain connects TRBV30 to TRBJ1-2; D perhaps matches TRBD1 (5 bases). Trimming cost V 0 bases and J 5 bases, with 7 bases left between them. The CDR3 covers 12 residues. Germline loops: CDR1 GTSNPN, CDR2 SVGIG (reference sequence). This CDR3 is CAWSVGQYGYTF. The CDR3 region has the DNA TGTGCCTGGAGTGTGGGGCAGTATGGCTACACCTTC.

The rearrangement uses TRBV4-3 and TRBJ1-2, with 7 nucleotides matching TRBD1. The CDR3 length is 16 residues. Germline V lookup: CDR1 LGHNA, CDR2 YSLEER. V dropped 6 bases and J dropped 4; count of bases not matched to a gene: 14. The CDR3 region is CASSPRSGGGGYGYTF. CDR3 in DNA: TGCGCCAGCAGTCCAAGATCTGGAGGGGGCGGCTATGGCTACACCTTC.

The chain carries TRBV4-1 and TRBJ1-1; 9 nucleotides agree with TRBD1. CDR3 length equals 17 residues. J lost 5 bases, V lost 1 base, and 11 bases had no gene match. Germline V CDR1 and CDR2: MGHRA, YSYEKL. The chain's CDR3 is CASSQGQGEVVRTEAFF. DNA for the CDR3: TGCGCCAGCAGCCAAGGACAGGGGGAAGTAGTAAGGACTGAAGCTTTCTTT.

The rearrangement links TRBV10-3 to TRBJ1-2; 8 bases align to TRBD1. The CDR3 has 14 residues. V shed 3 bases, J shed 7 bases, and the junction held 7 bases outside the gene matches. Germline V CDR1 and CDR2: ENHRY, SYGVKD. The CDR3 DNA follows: TGTGCCATCAGTGATCGAGGGACAGGATTTGGCTACACCTTC. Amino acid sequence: CAISDRGTGFGYTF.

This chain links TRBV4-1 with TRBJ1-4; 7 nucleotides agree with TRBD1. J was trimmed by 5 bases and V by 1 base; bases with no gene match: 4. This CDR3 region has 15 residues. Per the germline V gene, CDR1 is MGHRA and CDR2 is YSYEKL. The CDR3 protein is CASSQARDRNEKLFF. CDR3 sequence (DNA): TGCGCCAGCAGCCAAGCTCGGGACAGAAATGAAAAACTGTTTTTT.

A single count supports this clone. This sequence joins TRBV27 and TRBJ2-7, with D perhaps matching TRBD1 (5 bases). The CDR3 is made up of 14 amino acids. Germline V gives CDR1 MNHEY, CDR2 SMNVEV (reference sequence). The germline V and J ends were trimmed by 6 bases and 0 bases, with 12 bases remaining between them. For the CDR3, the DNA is TGTGCCAGCAGCCTGGTCAGGGCCTCCTACGAGCAGTACTTC. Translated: CASSLVRASYEQYF.

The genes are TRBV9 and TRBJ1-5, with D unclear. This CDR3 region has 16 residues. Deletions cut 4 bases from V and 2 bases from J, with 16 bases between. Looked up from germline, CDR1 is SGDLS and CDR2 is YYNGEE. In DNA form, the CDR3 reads TGTGCCAGCAGCCCGGACGGGAGGGTTGGCAATCAGCCCCAGCATTTT. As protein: CASSPDGRVGNQPQHF.

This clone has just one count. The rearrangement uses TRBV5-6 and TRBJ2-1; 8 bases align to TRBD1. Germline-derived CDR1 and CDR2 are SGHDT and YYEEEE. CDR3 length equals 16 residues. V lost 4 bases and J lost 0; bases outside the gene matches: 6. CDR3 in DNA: TGTGCCAGCAGCCGGGGAACAGGGGGCTCCTACAATGAGCAGTTCTTC. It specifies CASSRGTGGSYNEQFF.

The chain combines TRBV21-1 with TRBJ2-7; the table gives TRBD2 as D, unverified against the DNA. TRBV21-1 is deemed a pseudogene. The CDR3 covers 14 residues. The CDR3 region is CASSVREPSYEQYF. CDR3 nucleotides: TGTGCCAGCAGCGTCCGGGAGCCCTCCTACGAGCAGTACTTC.

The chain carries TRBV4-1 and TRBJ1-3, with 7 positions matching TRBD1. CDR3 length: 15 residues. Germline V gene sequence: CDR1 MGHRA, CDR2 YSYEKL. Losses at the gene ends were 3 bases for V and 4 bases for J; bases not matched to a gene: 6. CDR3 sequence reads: CASSHGDSAGNTIYF. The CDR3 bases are TGCGCCAGCAGCCACGGGGACAGCGCCGGAAACACCATATATTTT.